The sequence of this TCR beta chain was determined in a study of OX40 agonist ivuxolimab in advanced cancers. The assay was immunoSEQ multiplex PCR, and TCRdb's table has in-frame clones only and misses some. The sample shows 48,000 or so clones, over 80% of them seen only once. CDR1 and CDR2 from the germline V gene are SGDLS and YYNGEE. The CDR3 runs to 14 residues. V lost 3 bases and J 2 bases, leaving 11 bases between the germline ends. The genes are TRBV9 and TRBJ2-5; tentative D call: TRBD1 (6 bases). The sequence was obtained from an adult with an advanced solid tumor such as melanoma, head and neck, liver or kidney cancer. The input for sequencing was CD4+ or CD8+ T cells sorted from blood, taken in a trial of the OX40 agonist ivuxolimab. The CDR3, as DNA: TGTGCCAGCAGCGGCCGGGACACTCAAGAGACCCAGTACTTC. Residues: CASSGRDTQETQYF.